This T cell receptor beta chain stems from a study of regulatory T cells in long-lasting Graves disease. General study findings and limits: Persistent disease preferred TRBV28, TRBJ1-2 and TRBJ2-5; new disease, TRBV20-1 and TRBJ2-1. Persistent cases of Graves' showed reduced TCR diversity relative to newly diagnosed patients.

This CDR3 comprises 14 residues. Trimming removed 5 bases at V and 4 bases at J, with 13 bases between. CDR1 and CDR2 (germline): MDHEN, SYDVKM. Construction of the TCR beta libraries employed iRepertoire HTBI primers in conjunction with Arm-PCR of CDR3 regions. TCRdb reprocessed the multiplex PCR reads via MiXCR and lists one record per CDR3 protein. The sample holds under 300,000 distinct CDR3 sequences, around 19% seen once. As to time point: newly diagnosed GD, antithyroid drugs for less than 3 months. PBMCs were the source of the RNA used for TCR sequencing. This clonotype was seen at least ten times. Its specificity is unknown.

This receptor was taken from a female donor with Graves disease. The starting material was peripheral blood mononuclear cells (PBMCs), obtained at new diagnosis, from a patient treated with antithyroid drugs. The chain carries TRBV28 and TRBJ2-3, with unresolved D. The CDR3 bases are TGTGCCAGCAGTCACCCCACCGGCCCAGATACGCAGTATTTT. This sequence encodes CASSHPTGPDTQYF.